Below are 11 T cell receptor beta chains sequenced from a single sample in a study of T cell responses to AZD1222 COVID-19 vaccine (dated by TCRdb to the early 2020s). The library relied on the immunoSEQ multiplex PCR assay. TCRdb retrieved this table from immuneACCESS and kept in-frame rearrangements only. Not all clones are present; in checked studies, unresolved V genes account for under half, and no reason is known for the remainder. This sample holds 130,000 or so clones; 85% to 95% were observed only once. The top ten constitute less than 0.95% of the sample. The time point label, as the study defines it: baseline before first vaccination. Per the publication, the treatment or condition label means: meningococcal conjugate vaccine given as trial control. Sequences were derived from peripheral blood, sampled on day 0 of MenACWY control vaccination. Source of these receptors: an adult in good health.

V is TRBV21-1 and J is TRBJ2-7. TRBV21-1 is annotated as a pseudogene. The CDR3 length is 16 residues. This CDR3 reads CASSGQREGPTYEQYF. The CDR3 DNA sequence: TGTGCCAGCAGCGGCCAGAGAGAGGGACCGACGTACGAGCAGTACTTC.

This clone was observed a single time. The chain employs TRBV5-1 and TRBJ1-2, with no clear D. Germline CDR1 SGHRS, CDR2 YFSETQ. CDR3 length: 12 amino acids. V was pared by 0 bases and J by 5 bases, with 5 bases between. The CDR3 bases are TGCGCCAGCAGCTTGGAAAGTTATGGCTACACCTTC. Translated, it gives CASSLESYGYTF.

This clone was detected a few times. This chain connects TRBV19 to TRBJ1-2, with a possible D match to TRBD1 (5 bases). This CDR3 has 15 amino acids. The germline V gene has CDR1 LNHDA and CDR2 SQIVND (reference sequence). V shed 8 bases and J shed 4 bases, with 20 bases lying between them. CDR3 sequence: CASGLTENYTYGYTF. The CDR3, as DNA: TGTGCCAGTGGATTGACAGAGAATTATACCTATGGCTACACCTTC.

The rearrangement joins TRBV11-2 to TRBJ2-7; D could derive from TRBD1 or TRBD2 (5 bases each). Germline V lookup: CDR1 SGHAT, CDR2 FQNNGV. CDR3 length: 14 residues. The V gene lost 6 bases and the J gene lost 2 bases, with 14 bases spanning the gap. The CDR3 DNA sequence: TGTGCCAGCAGGGGGACGGGCTATCCCTACGAGCAGTACTTC. It translates to CASRGTGYPYEQYF.

This rearrangement joins TRBV7-2 to TRBJ2-1, with 11 bases fitting TRBD2. With V trimmed by 2 bases and J by 7 bases, 4 bases remained unmatched. The germline gives CDR1 SGHTA, CDR2 FQGNSA. The CDR3 runs 15 residues. The CDR3 bases are TGTGCCAGCAGCTTACAACTAGCGGGAGCTAATGAGCAGTTCTTC. It codes for CASSLQLAGANEQFF.

This chain connects TRBV5-1 to TRBJ2-7; D is possibly TRBD1 or TRBD2 (5 bases each). Trimming left V 4 bases short and J 3 bases short, with 11 bases between. The CDR3 length is 13 residues. Germline assignment: CDR1 SGHRS and CDR2 YFSETQ. CDR3 DNA sequence: TGCGCCAGCAGCAGAGGGACGGTCTACGAGCAGTACTTC. Its translation is CASSRGTVYEQYF. Combining the CDR3 with reference TRBV5-1 and TRBJ2-7 gives the whole variable domain KAGVTQTPRYLIKTRGQQVTLSCSPISGHRSVSWYQQTPGQGLQFLFEYFSETQRNKGNFPGRFSGRQFSNSRSEMNVSTLELGDSALYLCASSRGTVYEQYFGPGTRLTVT.

V usage is TRBV15 and J usage is TRBJ1-5; D gene uncertain. V gave up 6 bases and J gave up 6 bases, with 9 bases separating them. The length of the CDR3 is 12 residues. Per the germline V gene, CDR1 is LNHNV and CDR2 is YYDKDF (reference sequence). The CDR3: CATSRIGQPQHF. The CDR3 region has the DNA TGTGCCACCAGTAGAATAGGTCAGCCCCAGCATTTT.

Only one count was recorded for this clone. V usage is TRBV18 and J usage is TRBJ2-7; 7 bases are shared with TRBD1. From germline, CDR1 is KGHSH and CDR2 LQKENI. The CDR3 runs 15 residues. V shed 6 bases, J shed 4 bases, and the junction held 12 bases outside the gene matches. The CDR3 DNA reads TGTGCCAGCTCTACACCGAGGGACAGCACGTACGAGCAGTACTTC. It is translated as CASSTPRDSTYEQYF. Using reference TRBV18 and TRBJ2-7 for the parts outside the CDR3, the full variable domain is NAGVMQNPRHLVRRRGQEARLRCSPMKGHSHVYWYRQLPEEGLKFMVYLQKENIIDESGMPKERFSAEFPKEGPSILRIQQVVRGDSAAYFCASSTPRDSTYEQYFGPGTRLTVT.

The rearrangement uses TRBV4-3 and TRBJ1-3, with D possibly TRBD1 on 5 matching bases. Deletions cut 1 base from V and 1 base from J, with 5 bases between. CDR1 and CDR2 (germline): LGHNA, YSLEER. The CDR3 runs to 14 residues. This CDR3 reads CASSQAGSGNTIYF. The DNA of the CDR3 is TGCGCCAGCAGCCAAGCAGGGTCTGGAAACACCATATATTTT.

The chain combines TRBV6-6 with TRBJ2-1; the D is unclear. The CDR3 consists of 11 residues. Trimming cost V 10 bases and J 4 bases, with 8 bases left between them. Germline-derived CDR1 and CDR2 are MNHNY and SVGAGI (reference sequence). CDR3 nucleotides: TGTGCCACCACGGTTTACAATGAGCAGTTCTTC. It yields the protein CATTVYNEQFF.

This chain links TRBV5-4 with TRBJ1-2, with D possibly being TRBD1 (5 bases). The V and J ends lost 3 bases and 6 bases respectively, with 18 bases between them. CDR1 SGHNT and CDR2 YYREEE come from the germline V gene (reference sequence). The CDR3 has 15 residues. The CDR3 reads CASSSSWGEADGYTF. As DNA, the CDR3 is TGTGCCAGCAGCTCGAGTTGGGGGGAAGCGGATGGCTACACCTTC.